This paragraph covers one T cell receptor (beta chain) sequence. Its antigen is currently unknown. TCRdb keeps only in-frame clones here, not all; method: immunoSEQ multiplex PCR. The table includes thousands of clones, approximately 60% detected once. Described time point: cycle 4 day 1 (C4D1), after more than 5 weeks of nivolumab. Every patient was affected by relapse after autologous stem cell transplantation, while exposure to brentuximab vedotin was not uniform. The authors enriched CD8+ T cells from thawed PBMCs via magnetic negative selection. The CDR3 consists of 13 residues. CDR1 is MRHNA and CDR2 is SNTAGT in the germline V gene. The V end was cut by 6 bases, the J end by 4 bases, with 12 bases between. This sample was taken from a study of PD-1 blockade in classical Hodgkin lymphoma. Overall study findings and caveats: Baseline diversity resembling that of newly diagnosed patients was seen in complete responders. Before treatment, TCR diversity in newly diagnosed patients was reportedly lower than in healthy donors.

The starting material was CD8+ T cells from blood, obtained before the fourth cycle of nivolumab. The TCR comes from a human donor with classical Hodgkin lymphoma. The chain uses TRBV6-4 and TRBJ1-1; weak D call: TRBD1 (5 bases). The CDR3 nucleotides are TGTGCCAGCAGGACACACGGGGGCACTGAAGCTTTCTTT. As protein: CASRTHGGTEAFF.